The entry below describes one TCR beta chain. Which antigen it targets is not known. No quality values exist for individual bases; no much larger clone is one base distant. The sample belongs to a study of graft-versus-host responses after intestinal transplantation (dated by TCRdb to the early 2020s). The study in broad terms: The transplants that recipients got were multivisceral, liver-intestinal, or isolated intestinal. A peak of at least 4% donor T cells among recipient peripheral blood mononuclear cells was the definition used for donor T cell macrochimerism. To identify alloreactive clones, pre-transplant mixed lymphocyte reaction products were sequenced and compared with unstimulated pre-transplant donor and recipient T cells. Every recipient was given anti-thymocyte globulin induction, followed by about three years of maintenance tacrolimus and steroids. The cohort enrolled about two dozen intestinal transplant recipients, one of whom was a retransplant, and 3 patients without pretransplant specimens were excluded. After intestinal transplantation, graft-versus-host and host-versus-graft alloreactive T cell clones were followed in the graft, circulation and bone marrow using bulk TCR-beta CDR3 sequencing. Rather than going through the commercial service, samples from three later patients were sequenced in-house on an Illumina MiSeq and processed with MiXCR.

Study-level results and caveats: GvH clones turned up in recipient bone marrow, with some appearing earlier in ileal mucosa or blood, a pattern consistent with an intestinal mucosal origin. The relatively low number and heterogeneity of intestinal transplant patients limited the conclusions. Early after transplant, peak levels of circulating GvH clones were associated with declines in HvG clones. In the allografts of patients with donor T cell macrochimerism, GvH to HvG T cell clonal ratios were high.

Library construction relied on the immunoSEQ multiplex PCR assay. For most patients, genomic DNA was isolated with the Qiagen DNeasy Blood and Tissue Kit and sent frozen to Adaptive Biotechnologies for TCR sequencing. For most patients, genomic DNA was subjected to high-throughput TCR-beta CDR3 sequencing by Adaptive Biotechnologies. Per the source publication's procedure: Adaptive's ImmunoSEQ software supplied the TCR sequencing data for more than 15 patients, while MiXCR and VDJtools were used to process a few other patients. To correct CD4 versus CD8 sorting errors, sequences present in both subsets at a frequency ratio below 5:1 were removed. CDR3 nucleotide sequences shared between donor and recipient were removed because their origin could not be assigned. To count as alloreactive, a clone needed at least 2-fold expansion over unstimulated cells and a minimum CFSE-low frequency of 0.002% (template counts) or 0.001% (read counts). Clones detected in sequenced pre-transplant spleen, lymph node, or MLR CFSE-low populations of the donor or recipient were defined as mappable. Cumulative frequency of alloreactive clones was calculated as a percentage of all sequences weighted by copy number. Held by TCRdb, this immuneACCESS table contains in-frame sequences only and omits some clones. Under half of the omission traces to an unresolved V gene where checked; the cause of the rest is unknown. The DNA gave D and trimming, while V, J and clone size come from that table. The table for this sample lists over 90,000 clones; 91% of them were counted only once. 0.5% of the sample is in the top ten clones.

Per the publication, the time point label means: cells obtained before transplantation from donor or recipient. CD3+CD4+ and CD3+CD8+ populations were FACS-sorted from unstimulated pre-transplant donor and recipient cells taken from spleen or lymph nodes. Counted from cysteine to phenylalanine, this CDR3 has 12 amino acids. Left in the record is the CDR3 DNA by itself, 36 bases read in frame from the first base. Relative to germline, V is 5 bases shorter and J is 6 bases shorter, with 11 bases between their ends. Looking up the germline V gene yields CDR1 SGHVS and CDR2 FNYEAQ. This clonotype originated in a human donor who received an intestinal transplant. Here the chain combines TRBV7-6 and TRBJ2-7, and TRBD1 may be the D gene, going by 6 matching bases. The source material was unstimulated CD8+ T cells sorted from spleen or lymph node cells, sampled before intestinal transplant. In nucleotides, the sequence is TGTGCCAGCAGCCCGACAGGAGGCGAGCAGTACTTC. Its coded protein is CASSPTGGEQYF.